A selection of T cell receptor beta chains follows, all from one sample in a study of cytomegalovirus exposure and HLA in healthy donors. The assay was immunoSEQ multiplex PCR, and TCRdb's table has in-frame clones only and misses some. The sample consists of hundreds of thousands of clones, approximately 80% of them appearing once. Sequencing was carried out using PBMCs. Source of these receptors: a woman aged 30 to 39 in good health and CMV-seropositive. Each CDR3 is given with its conserved first and last residue. The D gene is left open where the match is weak. The size field is filled for only some rows; it gives once, few, many or a size class.

j_gene | d_gene | v_gene | abundance | CDR3aa | CDR3nt
TRBJ1-1 | TRBD1 | TRBV7-9 | - | CASSLTGGGTEAFF | TGTGCCAGCAGCTTAACAGGGGGCGGCACTGAAGCTTTCTTT
TRBJ1-3 | - | TRBV2 | - | CASSENGQAGNTIYF | TGTGCCAGCAGTGAAAACGGGCAGGCAGGAAACACCATATATTTT
TRBJ1-5 | - | TRBV7-2 | - | CASSLWRGNQPQHF | TGTGCCAGCAGCTTATGGCGTGGCAATCAGCCCCAGCATTTT
TRBJ2-7 | - | TRBV29-1 | - | CSALREDSYEQYF | TGCAGCGCCCTAAGAGAGGACTCCTACGAGCAGTACTTC
TRBJ2-7 | - | TRBV27 | - | CASSLSGGDFSYEQYF | TGTGCCAGCAGTTTATCGGGGGGCGATTTTTCCTACGAGCAGTACTTC
TRBJ2-2 | - | TRBV7-9 | - | CASKPRWNTGELFF | TGTGCCAGCAAACCCAGGTGGAACACCGGGGAGCTGTTTTTT
TRBJ2-1 | - | TRBV10-3 | few | CAISAGDEGEQFF | TGTGCCATCAGTGCCGGGGACGAAGGTGAGCAGTTCTTC
TRBJ1-1 | - | TRBV7-7 | - | CASSFTGKSTEAFF | TGTGCTAGCAGCTTCACAGGGAAGAGCACTGAAGCTTTCTTT
TRBJ2-3 | - | TRBV2 | once | CASSWGEDTQYF | TGTGCCAGCAGTTGGGGGGAGGATACGCAGTATTTT
TRBJ1-2 | - | TRBV9 | - | CASSPPGAVNYGYTF | TGTGCCAGCAGCCCCCCGGGGGCGGTCAACTATGGCTACACCTTC
TRBJ1-1 | - | TRBV10-1 | few | CASSEGHRTHAAFF | TGCGCCAGCAGTGAGGGTCACAGGACACACGCGGCTTTCTTT
TRBJ1-2 | - | TRBV27 | - | CASSLSTTFDYGYTF | TGTGCCAGCAGTTTATCAACCACTTTCGACTATGGCTACACCTTC
TRBJ1-1 | - | TRBV6-1 | - | CASNRATNTEAFF | TGTGCCAGCAATAGGGCGACGAACACTGAAGCTTTCTTT
TRBJ2-7 | - | TRBV4-1 | - | CASSQDNTLGGAGYEQYF | TGCGCCAGCAGCCAAGATAACACTCTGGGGGGCGCGGGTTACGAGCAGTACTTC
TRBJ1-1 | - | TRBV7-9 | - | CASSLGTANTEAFF | TGTGCCAGCAGCTTAGGGACCGCGAACACTGAAGCTTTCTTT
TRBJ1-1 | - | TRBV2 | - | CASSEGYTEAFF | TGTGCCAGCAGTGAAGGGTACACTGAAGCTTTCTTT
TRBJ2-7 | - | TRBV6-1 | - | CASRPTDSYEQYF | TGTGCCAGCAGACCGACGGACTCCTACGAGCAGTACTTC
TRBJ1-2 | - | TRBV6-5 | - | CASGGRFEYYGYTF | TGTGCCAGCGGGGGGAGGTTTGAATACTATGGCTACACCTTC
TRBJ2-7 | TRBD2 | TRBV7-8 | - | CASSLVTGGTGEQYF | TGTGCCAGCAGCTTAGTGACGGGAGGGACGGGGGAGCAGTACTTC
TRBJ2-7 | - | TRBV9 | - | CASSSTKTSSGEQYF | TGTGCCAGCAGCTCCACCAAAACATCATCGGGGGAGCAGTACTTC
TRBJ2-1 | TRBD2 | TRBV6-1 | - | CASSDLAGGYNEQFF | TGTGCCAGCAGTGACCTAGCGGGAGGGTACAATGAGCAGTTCTTC
TRBJ2-7 | TRBD2 | TRBV30 | - | CAWSPPGLAGTHEQYF | TGTGCCTGGAGTCCCCCGGGACTAGCGGGGACCCACGAGCAGTACTTC
TRBJ2-7 | TRBD1 | TRBV5-6 | - | CASSLDGTGLYEQYF | TGTGCCAGCAGCTTGGACGGGACAGGGTTGTACGAGCAGTACTTC
TRBJ1-2 | TRBD1 | TRBV6-1 | few | CASRLGQGDGYTF | TGTGCCAGCAGGTTAGGACAGGGAGATGGCTACACCTTC
TRBJ2-1 | - | TRBV6-1 | - | CASSEWGTPYNEQFF | TGTGCCAGCAGTGAATGGGGGACGCCCTACAATGAGCAGTTCTTC
TRBJ2-5 | - | TRBV11-2 | - | CASSFTGQETQYF | TGTGCCAGCAGCTTCACAGGGCAAGAGACCCAGTACTTC
TRBJ1-2 | - | TRBV6-5 | - | CASSPNINYGYTF | TGTGCCAGCAGCCCCAACATCAACTATGGCTACACCTTC
TRBJ2-7 | - | TRBV6-1 | - | CASSEVPPGYTYEQYF | TGTGCCAGCAGTGAAGTCCCCCCGGGATACACCTACGAGCAGTACTTC
TRBJ1-2 | - | TRBV4-3 | - | CASSPTQGAAYGYTF | TGCGCCAGCAGCCCGACACAGGGAGCGGCCTATGGCTACACCTTC
TRBJ1-1 | - | TRBV11-3 | - | CASSPGGGEAFF | TGTGCCAGCAGCCCCGGGGGGGGTGAAGCTTTCTTT
TRBJ2-7 | TRBD2 | TRBV28 | - | CASSPWTSVTYEQYF | TGTGCCAGCAGCCCCTGGACTAGCGTGACCTACGAGCAGTACTTC
TRBJ2-7 | TRBD1 | TRBV5-1 | - | CASSHYKDRSVEQYF | TGCGCCAGCAGCCATTACAAGGACAGGAGTGTGGAGCAGTACTTC
TRBJ2-7 | - | TRBV5-4 | - | CASSPPTGDEQYF | TGTGCCAGCAGCCCCCCGACAGGCGACGAGCAGTACTTC
TRBJ2-1 | - | TRBV28 | once | CASRRGAEQFF | TGTGCCAGCAGGAGGGGGGCTGAGCAGTTCTTC
TRBJ1-5 | - | TRBV7-2 | once | CASSRTDYSNQPQHF | TGTGCCAGCAGTAGGACAGATTATAGCAATCAGCCCCAGCATTTT
TRBJ2-2 | - | TRBV29-1 | - | CSVEGGSQLFF | TGCAGCGTTGAAGGTGGGAGTCAGCTGTTTTTT
TRBJ2-1 | - | TRBV11-3 | - | CASSFRSGLDSYNEQFF | TGTGCCAGCAGCTTTCGTTCCGGACTGGACAGCTACAATGAGCAGTTCTTC
TRBJ2-7 | TRBD2 | TRBV14 | few | CASSQDASGSYEQYF | TGTGCCAGCAGCCAAGATGCTAGCGGGAGCTACGAGCAGTACTTC
TRBJ1-4 | - | TRBV18 | - | CASSPGQSQEKLFF | TGTGCCAGCTCACCAGGGCAGTCCCAAGAAAAACTGTTTTTT